This is a list of T cell receptor beta chains from one sample in a study of T cells expressing NK-cell markers. TCRdb processed the 5' RACE reads again and assigns one entry to each CDR3 protein, with no DNA. The listing contains 400,000 to 500,000 distinct CDR3 sequences. The sequenced material came from blood T cells: a sorted CD56 or NKG2C T cell subset, CD4+ or CD8+ T cells, or bulk PBMC T cells (not recorded which). These receptors were taken from a woman aged 18-69 years in good health. Each CDR3 is given with its conserved first and last residue.

CDR3: CASSRTRGDTEAFF
J: TRBJ1-1
length: 14
V: TRBV19

CDR3: CSVARPSGTPSYEQYF
J: TRBJ2-7
length: 16
V: TRBV29-1

CDR3: CAISEPGTSKETQYF
J: TRBJ2-5
length: 15
V: TRBV10-3

CDR3: CASSLVPRAEDTEAFF
J: TRBJ1-1
length: 16
V: TRBV7-3

CDR3: CASSTLLAGGYNEQFF
J: TRBJ2-1
length: 16
V: TRBV11-3

CDR3: CSVEGQLNYNEQFF
J: TRBJ2-1
length: 14
V: TRBV29-1

CDR3: CSAGGSSYNEQFF
J: TRBJ2-1
length: 13
V: TRBV29-1

CDR3: CASSLRGLAGYNEQFF
J: TRBJ2-1
length: 16
V: TRBV7-9

CDR3: CARTANNSPLHF
J: TRBJ1-6
length: 12
V: TRBV19

CDR3: CASSVEGGGAYEQYF
J: TRBJ2-7
length: 15
V: TRBV9

CDR3: CATQADLGSPLHF
J: TRBJ1-6
length: 13
V: TRBV19

CDR3: CASSQISGQGMNTEAFF
J: TRBJ1-1
length: 17
V: TRBV3-1

CDR3: CASSSRSSTDTQYF
J: TRBJ2-3
length: 14
V: TRBV5-1

CDR3: CATSDTKGPLTEAFF
J: TRBJ1-1
length: 15
V: TRBV24-1

CDR3: CASLSGAGRRETQYF
J: TRBJ2-5
length: 15
V: TRBV12-3/TRBV12-4

CDR3: CSARDHGAGGPYEQYF
J: TRBJ2-7
length: 16
V: TRBV20-1

CDR3: CASSQRRANEQFF
J: TRBJ2-1
length: 13
V: TRBV4-3

CDR3: CASSGPSGAYNEQFF
J: TRBJ2-1
length: 15
V: TRBV5-4

CDR3: CATSDSRGRVDEQFF
J: TRBJ2-1
length: 15
V: TRBV24-1

CDR3: CASSQVTGAFDSGANVLTF
J: TRBJ2-6
length: 19
V: TRBV18

CDR3: CSGAGVSPYNEQFF
J: TRBJ2-1
length: 14
V: TRBV20-1

CDR3: CASSPPVLAYGYTF
J: TRBJ1-2
length: 14
V: TRBV5-5

CDR3: CASSLGQGFNSPLHF
J: TRBJ1-6
length: 15
V: TRBV12-3/TRBV12-4

CDR3: CSCSGTSGESSYNEQFF
J: TRBJ2-1
length: 17
V: TRBV29-1

CDR3: CASSYGLGYTF
J: TRBJ1-2
length: 11
V: TRBV6-2/TRBV6-3

CDR3: CASSFGSEQFF
J: TRBJ2-1
length: 11
V: TRBV12-3/TRBV12-4

CDR3: CASSPGQARWGELFF
J: TRBJ2-2
length: 15
V: TRBV4-1

CDR3: CSAREAGPTGELFF
J: TRBJ2-2
length: 14
V: TRBV20-1

CDR3: CSATTGNTEAFF
J: TRBJ1-1
length: 12
V: TRBV20-1

CDR3: CASSQTTSGFTDTQYF
J: TRBJ2-3
length: 16
V: TRBV4-2

CDR3: CASSLEVHPFEQFF
J: TRBJ2-1
length: 14
V: TRBV7-8

CDR3: CSVGQGHNQPQHF
J: TRBJ1-5
length: 13
V: TRBV29-1

CDR3: CASSSIFGGEAFF
J: TRBJ1-1
length: 13
V: TRBV5-1

CDR3: CASSPGSGMNTEAFF
J: TRBJ1-1
length: 15
V: TRBV18

CDR3: CASSLWGSGQPQHF
J: TRBJ1-5
length: 14
V: TRBV5-5

CDR3: CASRLETGANVLTF
J: TRBJ2-6
length: 14
V: TRBV12-3/TRBV12-4

CDR3: CSARPRTSGNEQFF
J: TRBJ2-1
length: 14
V: TRBV20-1

CDR3: CASSRVGGRDTQYF
J: TRBJ2-3
length: 14
V: TRBV12-3/TRBV12-4

CDR3: CSAARTGSYNEQFF
J: TRBJ2-1
length: 14
V: TRBV20-1

CDR3: CASSPQRITGELFF
J: TRBJ2-2
length: 14
V: TRBV11-3

CDR3: CSAPTWDSYEQYF
J: TRBJ2-7
length: 13
V: TRBV20-1

CDR3: CASTLGQGASEQYF
J: TRBJ2-7
length: 14
V: TRBV3-1

CDR3: CASSEGRLRNYGYTF
J: TRBJ1-2
length: 15
V: TRBV27

CDR3: CSAVQGNQPQHF
J: TRBJ1-5
length: 12
V: TRBV20-1

CDR3: CASSLAPGHFSNQPQHF
J: TRBJ1-5
length: 17
V: TRBV12-3/TRBV12-4

CDR3: CSARIGSQETQYF
J: TRBJ2-5
length: 13
V: TRBV20-1

CDR3: CASSLVEERNEQFF
J: TRBJ2-1
length: 14
V: TRBV11-1

CDR3: CASSSMGTGGEKLFF
J: TRBJ1-4
length: 15
V: TRBV6-5

CDR3: CASSVGQAGGRETQYF
J: TRBJ2-5
length: 16
V: TRBV9

CDR3: CSARAGTLGELFF
J: TRBJ2-2
length: 13
V: TRBV20-1

CDR3: CASSQEWGGLGEQYF
J: TRBJ2-7
length: 15
V: TRBV4-2

CDR3: CASSIVGGSSTEAFF
J: TRBJ1-1
length: 15
V: TRBV19

CDR3: CSASKVGFGTGIFGETQYF
J: TRBJ2-5
length: 19
V: TRBV20-1